The present T cell receptor (beta chain) was sequenced within a study of technical replicates of blood from a few donors. Sequencing was performed with immunoSEQ multiplex PCR; in TCRdb, only in-frame clones are kept and a portion is missing. The data show about 73,000 clones, with 90% to 95% seen just once and approximately 5% held by the top ten. The CDR3 extends over 13 amino acids. The V gene is TRBV21-1, the J gene TRBJ1-2; no check of the table's D call, TRBD1, against the DNA was made. TRBV21-1 is flagged as a pseudogene. Sequencing used PBMCs. The receptor's source is a human donor in good health. Some clones in this sample may be carry-over from other donors' samples. The CDR3 nucleotides are TGTGCCAGCAGCACCGACAGAGACTATGGCTACACCTTC. Protein: CASSTDRDYGYTF.